The present T cell receptor beta chain was sequenced within a study of control samples from healthy donors and cancer patients. Germline V lookup: CDR1 SNHLY, CDR2 FYNNEI. This CDR3 spans 16 amino acids. V lost 1 base, J lost 4 bases, and 2 bases stayed unmatched. The data were produced by immunoSEQ multiplex PCR, yet TCRdb's version contains in-frame clones alone and is incomplete. The table includes roughly 190,000 clones, 75% to 95% detected once. This clonotype originated in a woman aged 30 to 39 in good health. The sequenced material came from blood. The V gene is TRBV2, the J gene TRBJ2-5, with 14 bases matching TRBD2. The CDR3 sequence: CASSEVGLAGGETQYF. The CDR3 DNA is TGTGCCAGCAGTGAAGTAGGACTAGCGGGAGGAGAGACCCAGTACTTC.